The source of this TCR beta chain is a study of shared clonotypes between healthy human individuals. Looking at the study overall: Plates per donor: three CD4 naive, three CD4 memory, two CD8 naive, one CD8 memory. Study outcomes and limitations: With few donors, the genetic and exposure-history diversity represented was limited.

In the sorted-subset replicate PCRs, 200 ng DNA, 25,000 to 35,000 T cell genomes, was used. Sequenced by immunoSEQ multiplex PCR; TCRdb stores in-frame clones only, minus some. Of about 1.4 million clones in the sample, 96% are singletons; the top ten hold approximately 1.2%. For this clone: The antigen is unknown.

The clonotype was recovered from a man aged 30-40 years in good health. Sequencing was performed on naive CD4+ T cells sorted from blood. Subset: CD45RA+ positively selected.

The CDR3 sequence is CASSLMVTSYPGNEQFF. CDR3 coding DNA: TGTGCCAGCAGCTTAATGGTGACATCTTATCCGGGGAATGAGCAGTTCTTC. V and J are TRBV7-6 and TRBJ2-1; D is perhaps TRBD2 (5 bases). Germline assignment: CDR1 SGHVS and CDR2 FNYEAQ. Trimming stripped 2 bases from V and 7 bases from J, with 21 bases between. The CDR3 is 17 residues long. Looking up the rest from reference TRBV7-6 and TRBJ2-1 gives the full variable domain: GAGVSQSPRYKVTKRGQDVALRCDPISGHVSLYWYRQALGQGPEFLTYFNYEAQQDKSGLPNDRFSAERPEGSISTLTIQRTEQRDSAMYRCASSLMVTSYPGNEQFFGPGTRLTVL.